One and the same sample provided the 13 T cell receptor beta chains below, sequenced in a study of glioma-infiltrating T cells. TCR alpha and beta CDR3 regions were amplified from RNA using iRepertoire nested multiplex PCR. TCRdb passed the multiplex PCR reads through MiXCR, listing each CDR3 protein once. The table includes fewer than 90,000 distinct CDR3 sequences, 20% to 25% detected once. Sequencing was done on a sample of glioma tissue, nonneoplastic brain tissue, or PBMCs (not recorded which). The receptor source for this set is a human donor with low-grade glioma or glioblastoma, undergoing nonglioma brain surgery, or in good health (not recorded which).

This clonotype has at least ten counts. The chain couples TRBV4-2 to TRBJ2-1; 8 bases line up with TRBD2. The CDR3 is 16 residues long. The ends lost 0 bases at V and 6 bases at J; junction bases unmatched: 7. Per germline, CDR1 LGHNA and CDR2 YNFKEQ. CDR3 amino acids: CASSQDRGGATNEQFF. DNA of the CDR3: TGTGCCAGCAGCCAAGATCGGGGGGGGGCTACCAATGAGCAGTTCTTC.

There are a few counts of this clonotype. The chain carries TRBV11-2 and TRBJ1-4; tentative D call: TRBD1 (5 bases). This CDR3 has 15 residues. Trimming removed 1 base from V and 8 bases from J, with 14 bases in between. Looked up from germline, CDR1 is SGHAT and CDR2 is FQNNGV. As DNA, the CDR3 is TGTGCCAGCAGCTTAGCTAGGGGAGTAGGCGAAAAACTGTTTTTT. As protein: CASSLARGVGEKLFF. The whole variable domain, filled in from reference TRBV11-2 and TRBJ1-4, reads EAGVAQSPRYKIIEKRQSVAFWCNPISGHATLYWYQQILGQGPKLLIQFQNNGVVDDSQLPKDRFSAERLKGVDSTLKIQPAKLEDSAVYLCASSLARGVGEKLFFGSGTQLSVL.

CDR3 sequence reads: CSVTWGVPGELFF. The DNA for the CDR3 is TGCAGTGTGACCTGGGGCGTACCGGGGGAGCTGTTTTTT. The gene calls are TRBV29-1 and TRBJ2-2; possible D gene TRBD1, 5 bases. Looked up from germline, CDR1 is SQVTM and CDR2 is ANQGSEA. The CDR3 contains 13 residues.

This clonotype has a handful of counts. The chain is built from TRBV4-1 and TRBJ2-7; D possibly corresponds to TRBD1 (6 bases). Germline CDR1 MGHRA, CDR2 YSYEKL. CDR3 size: 16 residues. Trimming left V 1 base short and J 1 base short, with 14 bases between. The CDR3 sequence is CASSQGLAGVSYEQYF. For the CDR3, the DNA is TGCGCCAGCAGCCAAGGTTTGGCAGGGGTTTCCTACGAGCAGTACTTC.

The chain has TRBV6-1 and TRBJ1-5; 7 nucleotides line up with TRBD1. The CDR3 runs to 14 residues. V was pared by 6 bases and J by 4 bases, with 6 bases of the junction left unmatched. The germline V gene encodes CDR1 MNHNS and CDR2 SASEGT. This CDR3 reads CASSARQGNQPQHF. CDR3 nucleotides: TGTGCCAGCAGCGCCAGACAGGGTAATCAGCCCCAGCATTTT.

Many counts were recorded for this clonotype. This sequence joins TRBV20-1 and TRBJ2-1, with D possibly matching TRBD1 (6 bases). Trimming took off 6 bases at V and 6 bases at J, with 12 bases between the two ends. The CDR3 spans 12 residues. The germline V gene encodes CDR1 DFQATT and CDR2 SNEGSKA (reference sequence). The CDR3 region has the DNA TGCAGTGCGCCAGGGGTCTCCAATGAGCAGTTCTTC. As protein: CSAPGVSNEQFF.

This chain uses TRBV10-2 with TRBJ2-1, with 8 bases that match TRBD2. Germline CDR1 is WSHSY and CDR2 is SAAADI. The V gene end was trimmed by 3 bases and the J gene end by 0 bases; junction bases not matched to a gene: 7. CDR3 length equals 17 residues. The CDR3 nucleotides read TGCGCCAGCAGTGAACGACTAGCGCGAATCTCCTACAATGAGCAGTTCTTC. It specifies CASSERLARISYNEQFF.

This clonotype was seen more than once but under ten times. This CDR3 is CASRRQSPGPQHF. The DNA for the CDR3 is TGTGCCAGCAGGCGACAGTCCCCTGGGCCCCAGCATTTT. The chain carries TRBV7-6 and TRBJ1-5, with TRBD1 as a possible D gene (5 bases). The ends were cut back, 6 bases at V and 9 bases at J, with 15 bases in the middle. Germline values: CDR1 SGHVS, CDR2 FNYEAQ. This CDR3 contains 13 residues.

At least ten counts were recorded for this clonotype. This chain joins TRBV20-1 and TRBJ1-2; D might be TRBD1 (5 bases). V was pared by 0 bases and J by 1 base, with 18 bases between. The germline CDR1 and CDR2 sequences are DFQATT and SNEGSKA (reference sequence). The CDR3 covers 17 residues. CDR3 region: CSARDRGRGANNYGYTF. DNA for the CDR3: TGCAGTGCTAGAGATCGGGGGAGGGGCGCAAATAACTATGGCTACACCTTC.

This clonotype occurred many times. The chain is built from TRBV5-1 and TRBJ2-3, with D possibly TRBD2 on 6 matching bases. Germline assignment: CDR1 SGHRS and CDR2 YFSETQ. The CDR3 is 13 residues long. V was clipped by 3 bases and J by 6 bases, with 11 bases between them. CDR3 DNA sequence: TGCGCCAGCAGCTGGGGGGATCGGGATACGCAGTATTTT. Its protein is CASSWGDRDTQYF.

This clonotype was seen a handful of times. The chain has TRBV5-4 and TRBJ2-3, with 13 bases that match TRBD2. In germline, CDR1 is SGHNT, CDR2 YYREEE (reference sequence). V shed 0 bases, J shed 5 bases, and the junction held 3 bases outside the gene matches. This CDR3 region has 16 residues. This CDR3 is CASSLVGLAGRDTQYF. Written as DNA, the CDR3 is TGTGCCAGCAGCTTGGTGGGACTAGCGGGAAGAGATACGCAGTATTTT.

This clonotype was recorded only once. This chain connects TRBV20-1 to TRBJ2-5; TRBD2 aligns across 11 bases. From germline, CDR1 is DFQATT and CDR2 SNEGSKA (reference sequence). Losses at the gene ends were 7 bases for V and 7 bases for J; bases not matched to a gene: 8. The CDR3 runs to 13 residues. The DNA for the CDR3 is TGCAGTGTCCCGGGACTAGCGGCGGGGACCCAGTACTTC. It is translated as CSVPGLAAGTQYF.

This clonotype was observed at least ten times. The rearrangement links TRBV6-4 to TRBJ1-2; D perhaps matches TRBD1 (5 bases). Trimming pared 7 bases from V and 2 bases from J, leaving 17 bases between. The CDR3 sequence is 15 residues long. Germline V gene lookup returns CDR1 MRHNA and CDR2 SNTAGT. The CDR3, as DNA: TGTGCCAGCACCAGGGAGTGGGGCAGGAACTATGGCTACACCTTC. Amino acids: CASTREWGRNYGYTF.